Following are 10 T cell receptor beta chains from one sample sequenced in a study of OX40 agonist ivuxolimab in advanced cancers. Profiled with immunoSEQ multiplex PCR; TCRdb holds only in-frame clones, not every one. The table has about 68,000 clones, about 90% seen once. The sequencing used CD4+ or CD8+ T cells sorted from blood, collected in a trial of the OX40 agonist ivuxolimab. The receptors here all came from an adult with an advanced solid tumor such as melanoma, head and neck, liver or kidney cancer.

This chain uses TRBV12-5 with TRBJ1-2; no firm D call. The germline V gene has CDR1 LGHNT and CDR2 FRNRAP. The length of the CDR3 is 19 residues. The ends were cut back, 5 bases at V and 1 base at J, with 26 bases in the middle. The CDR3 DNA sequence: TGTGCTAGTGGTACTAAACTTCCGGGGTCGGGTCTCTTTAACTATGGCTACACCTTC. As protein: CASGTKLPGSGLFNYGYTF. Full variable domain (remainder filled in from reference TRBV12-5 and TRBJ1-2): DARVTQTPRHKVTEMGQEVTMRCQPILGHNTVFWYRQTMMQGLELLAYFRNRAPLDDSGMPKDRFSAEMPDATLATLKIQPSEPRDSAVYFCASGTKLPGSGLFNYGYTFGSGTRLTVV.

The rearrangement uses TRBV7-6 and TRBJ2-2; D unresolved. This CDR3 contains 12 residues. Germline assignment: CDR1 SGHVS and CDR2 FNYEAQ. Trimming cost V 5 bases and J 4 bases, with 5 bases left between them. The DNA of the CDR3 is TGTGCCAGCAGCCCCACCACCGGGGAGCTGTTTTTT. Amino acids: CASSPTTGELFF.

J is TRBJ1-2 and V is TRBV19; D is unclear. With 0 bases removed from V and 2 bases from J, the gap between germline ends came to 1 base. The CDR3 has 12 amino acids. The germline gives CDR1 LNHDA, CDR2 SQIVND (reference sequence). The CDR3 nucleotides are TGTGCCAGTAGTATAGAGAACTATGGCTACACCTTC. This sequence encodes CASSIENYGYTF.

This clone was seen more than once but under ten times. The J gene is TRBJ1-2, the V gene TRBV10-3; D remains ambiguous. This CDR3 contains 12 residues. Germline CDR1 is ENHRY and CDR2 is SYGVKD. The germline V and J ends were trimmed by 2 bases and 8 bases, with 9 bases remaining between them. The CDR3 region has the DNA TGTGCCATCAGTGAGGCGGTTGCCGGCTACACCTTC. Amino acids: CAISEAVAGYTF.

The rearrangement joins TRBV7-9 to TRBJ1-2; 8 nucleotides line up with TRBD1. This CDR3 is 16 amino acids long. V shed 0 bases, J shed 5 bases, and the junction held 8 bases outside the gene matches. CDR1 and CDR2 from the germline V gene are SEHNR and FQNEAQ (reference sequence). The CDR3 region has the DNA TGTGCCAGCAGCTTAGCAGGACAGGGTAATCCATATGGCTACACCTTC. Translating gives CASSLAGQGNPYGYTF. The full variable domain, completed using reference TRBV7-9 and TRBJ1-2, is DTGVSQNPRHKITKRGQNVTFRCDPISEHNRLYWYRQTLGQGPEFLTYFQNEAQLEKSRLLSDRFSAERPKGSFSTLEIQRTEQGDSAMYLCASSLAGQGNPYGYTFGSGTRLTVV.

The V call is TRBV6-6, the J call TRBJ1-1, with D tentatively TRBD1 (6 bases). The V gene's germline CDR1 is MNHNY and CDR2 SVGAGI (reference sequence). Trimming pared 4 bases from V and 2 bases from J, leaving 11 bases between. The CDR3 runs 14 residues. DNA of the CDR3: TGTGCCAGCAGTTTTCAGGGGTCCAACACTGAAGCTTTCTTT. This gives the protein CASSFQGSNTEAFF.

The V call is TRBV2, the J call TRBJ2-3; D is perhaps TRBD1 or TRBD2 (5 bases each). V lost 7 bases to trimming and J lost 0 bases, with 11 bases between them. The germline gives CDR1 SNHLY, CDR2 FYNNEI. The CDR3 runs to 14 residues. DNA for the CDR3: TGTGCCAGCATGAGGGGTGGGAGCACAGATACGCAGTATTTT. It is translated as CASMRGGSTDTQYF.

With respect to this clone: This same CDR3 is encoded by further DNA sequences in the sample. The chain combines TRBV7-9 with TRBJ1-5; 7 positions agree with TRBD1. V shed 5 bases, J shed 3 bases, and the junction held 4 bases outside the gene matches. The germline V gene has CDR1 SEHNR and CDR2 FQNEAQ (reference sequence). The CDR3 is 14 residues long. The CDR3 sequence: CASSPGTDNQPQHF. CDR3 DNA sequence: TGTGCCAGCAGCCCCGGGACAGACAATCAGCCCCAGCATTTT.

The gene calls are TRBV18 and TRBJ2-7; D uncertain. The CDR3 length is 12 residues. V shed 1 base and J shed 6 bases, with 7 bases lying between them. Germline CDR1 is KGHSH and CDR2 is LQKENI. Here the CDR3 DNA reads TGTGCCAGCTCACCACAGTCAGGCGAGCAGTACTTC. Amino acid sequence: CASSPQSGEQYF.

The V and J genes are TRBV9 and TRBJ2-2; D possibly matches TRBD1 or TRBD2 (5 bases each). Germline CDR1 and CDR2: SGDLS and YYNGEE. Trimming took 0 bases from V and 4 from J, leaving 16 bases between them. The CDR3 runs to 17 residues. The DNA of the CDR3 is TGTGCCAGCAGCGTAGGCCCACACCCAGGGAGCACCGGGGAGCTGTTTTTT. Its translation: CASSVGPHPGSTGELFF.